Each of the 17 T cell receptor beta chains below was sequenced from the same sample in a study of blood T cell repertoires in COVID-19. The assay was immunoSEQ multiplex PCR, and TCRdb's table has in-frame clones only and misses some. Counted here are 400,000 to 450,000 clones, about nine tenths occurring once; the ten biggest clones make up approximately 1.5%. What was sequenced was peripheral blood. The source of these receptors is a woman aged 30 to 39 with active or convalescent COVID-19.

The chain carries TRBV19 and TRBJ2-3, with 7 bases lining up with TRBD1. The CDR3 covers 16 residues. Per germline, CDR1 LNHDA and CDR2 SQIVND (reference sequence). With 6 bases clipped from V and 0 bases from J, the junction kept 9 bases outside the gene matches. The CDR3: CASSETDRISTDTQYF. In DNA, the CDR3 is TGTGCCAGTAGCGAAACGGACAGGATTAGCACAGATACGCAGTATTTT.

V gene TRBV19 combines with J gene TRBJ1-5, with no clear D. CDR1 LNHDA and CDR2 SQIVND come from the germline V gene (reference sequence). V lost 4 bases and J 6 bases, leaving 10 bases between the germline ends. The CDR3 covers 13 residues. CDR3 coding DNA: TGTGCCAGTAGTAACCCCGAGGGTCAGCCCCAGCATTTT. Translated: CASSNPEGQPQHF.

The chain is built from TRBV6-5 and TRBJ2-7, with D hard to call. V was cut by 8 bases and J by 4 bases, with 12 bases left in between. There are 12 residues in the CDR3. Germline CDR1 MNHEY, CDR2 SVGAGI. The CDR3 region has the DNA TGTGCCAGCGGGCAGGAACCGTACGAGCAGTACTTC. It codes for CASGQEPYEQYF.

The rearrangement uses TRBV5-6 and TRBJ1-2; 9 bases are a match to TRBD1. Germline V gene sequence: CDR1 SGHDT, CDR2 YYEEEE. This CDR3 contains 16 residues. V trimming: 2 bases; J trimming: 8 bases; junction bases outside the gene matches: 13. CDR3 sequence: CASSLPPGQGAGGYTF. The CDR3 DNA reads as TGTGCCAGCAGCTTACCTCCGGGACAGGGCGCCGGCGGCTACACCTTC. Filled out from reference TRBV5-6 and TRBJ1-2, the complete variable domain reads DAGVTQSPTHLIKTRGQQVTLRCSPKSGHDTVSWYQQALGQGPQFIFQYYEEEERQRGNFPDRFSGHQFPNYSSELNVNALLLGDSALYLCASSLPPGQGAGGYTFGSGTRLTVV.

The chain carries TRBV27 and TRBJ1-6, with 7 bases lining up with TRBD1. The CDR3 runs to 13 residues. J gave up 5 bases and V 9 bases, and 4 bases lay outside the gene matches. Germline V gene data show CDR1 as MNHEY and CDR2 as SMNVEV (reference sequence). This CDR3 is CASWDRNNSPLHF. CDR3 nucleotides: TGTGCCAGTTGGGACAGAAATAATTCACCCCTCCACTTT.

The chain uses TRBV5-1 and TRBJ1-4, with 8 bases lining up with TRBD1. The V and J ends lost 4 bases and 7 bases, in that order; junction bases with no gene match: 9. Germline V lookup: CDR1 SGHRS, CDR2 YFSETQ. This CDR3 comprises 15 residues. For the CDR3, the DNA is TGCGCCAGCAGCATATGGGACAGGAGTAGTGAAAAACTGTTTTTT. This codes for CASSIWDRSSEKLFF. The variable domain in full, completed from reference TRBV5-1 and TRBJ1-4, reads KAGVTQTPRYLIKTRGQQVTLSCSPISGHRSVSWYQQTPGQGLQFLFEYFSETQRNKGNFPGRFSGRQFSNSRSEMNVSTLELGDSALYLCASSIWDRSSEKLFFGSGTQLSVL.

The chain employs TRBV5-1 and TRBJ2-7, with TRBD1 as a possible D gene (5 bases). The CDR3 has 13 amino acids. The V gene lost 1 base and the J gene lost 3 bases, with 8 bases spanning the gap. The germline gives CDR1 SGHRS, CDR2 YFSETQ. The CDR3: CASSLQGGYEQYF. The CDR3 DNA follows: TGCGCCAGCAGCTTGCAGGGCGGCTACGAGCAGTACTTC. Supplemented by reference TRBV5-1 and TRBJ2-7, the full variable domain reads KAGVTQTPRYLIKTRGQQVTLSCSPISGHRSVSWYQQTPGQGLQFLFEYFSETQRNKGNFPGRFSGRQFSNSRSEMNVSTLELGDSALYLCASSLQGGYEQYFGPGTRLTVT.

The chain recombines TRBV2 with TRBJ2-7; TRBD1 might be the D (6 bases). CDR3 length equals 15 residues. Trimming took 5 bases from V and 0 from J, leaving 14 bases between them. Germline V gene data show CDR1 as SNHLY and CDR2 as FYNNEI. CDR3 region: CASSPQGRFSYEQYF. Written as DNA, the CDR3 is TGTGCCAGCAGTCCCCAGGGGAGATTCTCCTACGAGCAGTACTTC.

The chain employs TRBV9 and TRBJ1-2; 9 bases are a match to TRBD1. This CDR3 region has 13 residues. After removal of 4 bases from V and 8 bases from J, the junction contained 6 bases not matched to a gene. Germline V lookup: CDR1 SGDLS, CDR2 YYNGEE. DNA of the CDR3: TGTGCCAGCAGCCTCCGGGACAGGGACGGCTACACCTTC. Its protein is CASSLRDRDGYTF. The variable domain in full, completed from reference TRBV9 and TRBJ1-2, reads DSGVTQTPKHLITATGQRVTLRCSPRSGDLSVYWYQQSLDQGLQFLIQYYNGEERAKGNILERFSAQQFPDLHSELNLSSLELGDSALYFCASSLRDRDGYTFGSGTRLTVV.

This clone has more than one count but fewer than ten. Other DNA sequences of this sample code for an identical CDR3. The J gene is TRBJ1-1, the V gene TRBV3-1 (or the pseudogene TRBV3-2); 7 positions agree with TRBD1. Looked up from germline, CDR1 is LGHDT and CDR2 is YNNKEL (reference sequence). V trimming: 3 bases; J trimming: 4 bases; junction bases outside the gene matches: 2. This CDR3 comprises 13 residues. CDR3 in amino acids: CASSHSGGTEAFF. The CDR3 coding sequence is TGTGCCAGCAGCCATTCAGGGGGCACTGAAGCTTTCTTT.

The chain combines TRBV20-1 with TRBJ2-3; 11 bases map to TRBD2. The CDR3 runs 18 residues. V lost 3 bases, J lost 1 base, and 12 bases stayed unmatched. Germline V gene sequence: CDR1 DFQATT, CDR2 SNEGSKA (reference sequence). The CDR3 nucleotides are TGCAGTGCTAGTTCCCTAGCGGGGGGCTTAACTGGCACAGATACGCAGTATTTT. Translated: CSASSLAGGLTGTDTQYF.

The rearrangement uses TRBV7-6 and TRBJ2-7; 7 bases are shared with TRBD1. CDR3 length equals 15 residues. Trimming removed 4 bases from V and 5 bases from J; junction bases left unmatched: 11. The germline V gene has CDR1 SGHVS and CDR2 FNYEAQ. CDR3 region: CASSSRQGIQDEQYF. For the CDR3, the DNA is TGTGCCAGCAGCTCACGACAGGGAATTCAGGACGAGCAGTACTTC.

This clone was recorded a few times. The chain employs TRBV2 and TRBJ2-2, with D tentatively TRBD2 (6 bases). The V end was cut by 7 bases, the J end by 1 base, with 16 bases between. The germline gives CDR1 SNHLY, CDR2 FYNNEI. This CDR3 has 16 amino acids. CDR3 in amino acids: CASIPLGGVNTGELFF. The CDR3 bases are TGTGCCAGCATCCCCCTTGGAGGGGTGAACACCGGGGAGCTGTTTTTT.

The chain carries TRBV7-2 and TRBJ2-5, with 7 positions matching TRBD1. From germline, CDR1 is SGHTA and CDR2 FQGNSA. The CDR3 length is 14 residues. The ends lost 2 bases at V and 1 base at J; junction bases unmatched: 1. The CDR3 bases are TGTGCCAGCAGCTTAAGGGGGCTCCAAGAGACCCAGTACTTC. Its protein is CASSLRGLQETQYF.

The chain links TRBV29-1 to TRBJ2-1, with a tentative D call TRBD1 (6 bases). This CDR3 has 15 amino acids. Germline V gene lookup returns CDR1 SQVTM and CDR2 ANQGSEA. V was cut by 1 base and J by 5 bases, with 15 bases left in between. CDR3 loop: CSVEVSGTKNNEQFF. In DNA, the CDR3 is TGCAGCGTTGAAGTAAGTGGGACAAAGAACAATGAGCAGTTCTTC.

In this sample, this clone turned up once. CDR3 nucleotide sequence: TGTGCCAGCGAAAACAGGGTCTATGGCTACACCTTC. Translation gives CASENRVYGYTF. The chain links TRBV19 to TRBJ1-2; perhaps TRBD1 as D (6 bases). Trimming shortened V by 9 bases and J by 4 bases, and 12 bases separated the two germline ends. This CDR3 contains 12 residues. Germline CDR1 and CDR2: LNHDA and SQIVND (reference sequence).

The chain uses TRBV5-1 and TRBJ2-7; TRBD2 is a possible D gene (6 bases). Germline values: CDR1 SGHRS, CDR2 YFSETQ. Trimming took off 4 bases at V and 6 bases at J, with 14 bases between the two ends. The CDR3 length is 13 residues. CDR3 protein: CASSKEGPREQYF. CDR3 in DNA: TGCGCCAGCAGCAAGGAGGGCCCTCGCGAGCAGTACTTC.